The 13 T cell receptor beta chains in this list originate from one sample, sequenced in a study of identical twins (dated by TCRdb to the mid-2010s). Libraries came from 5' RACE. This sample was sequenced with an Illumina HiSeq 2000. Starting from the raw public reads, TCRdb applied fastp trimming at Q25, assembled clones with MiXCR and retained in-frame beta chains. A single entry per CDR3 protein holds the most common genes and DNA from its merged rows. Within this sample are about 100,000 distinct CDR3 sequences, with under 6.5% of them counted one time only. The top ten clones comprise approximately 12% of the sample. Source material: memory T cells sorted from blood. According to the study, the label for this sample's cell subset or site signals: CD45RO+ enriched T cells. The receptors here all came from a woman in her forties or fifties in good health.

This clonotype was detected many times. The chain combines TRBV3-1 with TRBJ2-4; tentative D call: TRBD2 (6 bases). Trimming shortened V by 4 bases and J by 0 bases, and 10 bases separated the two germline ends. The CDR3 loop spans 15 amino acids. CDR1 is LGHDT, CDR2 YNNKEL, per germline (reference sequence). CDR3 in amino acids: CASSLSGIAKNIQYF. As DNA, the CDR3 is TGTGCCAGCAGCCTTAGCGGAATAGCCAAAAACATTCAGTACTTC.

The rearrangement uses TRBV19 and TRBJ2-5; D perhaps matches TRBD2 (6 bases). Germline CDR1 LNHDA, CDR2 SQIVND (reference sequence). The CDR3 totals 16 residues. Trimming pared 10 bases from V and 1 base from J, leaving 22 bases between. Here the CDR3 DNA reads TGTGCCACCAACCCCTACTACCGGGACTCCCAAGAGACCCAGTACTTC. This translates into CATNPYYRDSQETQYF.

The table lists this clonotype with many counts. This rearrangement joins TRBV5-1 to TRBJ1-2, with D possibly TRBD1 on 6 matching bases. This CDR3 has 14 residues. The V end lost 4 bases, the J end lost 0 bases, and 10 bases lay between the germline ends. Germline V gene sequence: CDR1 SGHRS, CDR2 YFSETQ. The CDR3 DNA reads as TGCGCCAGCAGCAAGGACAGCACTAACTATGGCTACACCTTC. It translates to CASSKDSTNYGYTF.

The chain combines TRBV11-3 with TRBJ2-5, with 8 positions matching TRBD1. The CDR3 sequence is 14 residues long. The germline V gene encodes CDR1 SGHNT and CDR2 YENEEA. V was clipped by 5 bases and J by 5 bases; unmatched bases: 7. CDR3 in amino acids: CASSAWTGNETQYF. As DNA, the CDR3 is TGTGCCAGCAGCGCGTGGACAGGGAATGAGACCCAGTACTTC. Full variable domain (missing parts from reference TRBV11-3 and TRBJ2-5): EAGVVQSPRYKIIEKKQPVAFWCNPISGHNTLYWYLQNLGQGPELLIRYENEEAVDDSQLPKDRFSAERLKGVDSTLKIQPAELGDSAVYLCASSAWTGNETQYFGPGTRLLVL.

This clonotype was seen only a few times. This may arise from a read error, as a much more abundant clone is one base away. The V call is TRBV5-1, the J call TRBJ2-2; D uncertain. From germline, CDR1 is SGHRS and CDR2 YFSETQ. CDR3 length: 14 amino acids. The CDR3 DNA reads as TGCGCCAGCAGCCCACAGATGAACGCCGGGGAGCTGTTTTTT. Residues: CASSPQMNAGELFF.

This clonotype was picked up a small number of times. The chain combines TRBV6-5 with TRBJ2-7; 9 nucleotides align to TRBD1. Per germline, CDR1 MNHEY and CDR2 SVGAGI. J was trimmed by 4 bases and V by 4 bases; bases with no gene match: 11. The CDR3 sequence is 16 residues long. The CDR3 region is CASSSATGQGWYEQYF. For the CDR3, the DNA is TGTGCCAGCAGTTCAGCTACAGGACAGGGGTGGTACGAGCAGTACTTC.

The chain links TRBV4-1 to TRBJ2-5, with D tentatively TRBD1 (5 bases). This CDR3 has 16 residues. V lost 6 bases and J 0 bases, leaving 17 bases between the germline ends. Per germline, CDR1 MGHRA and CDR2 YSYEKL. CDR3 DNA: TGCGCCAGCAGTTCCTCTGGGGCTACGTACCAAGAGACCCAGTACTTC. This encodes CASSSSGATYQETQYF.

With respect to this clonotype: This may be a read error, as it is one base from a much larger clone. CDR3 coding DNA: TGTGCCACCAGTGATTCAGGGACAGATAGCGCCAATGAGCAGTTCTTC. The encoded protein is CATSDSGTDSANEQFF. This rearrangement joins TRBV24-1 to TRBJ2-1, with TRBD1 matching 7 bases. CDR3 length equals 16 residues. V was pared by 2 bases and J by 6 bases, with 9 bases of the junction left unmatched. CDR1 is KGHDR, CDR2 SFDVKD, per germline.

There are a few counts of this clonotype. DNA for the CDR3: TGTGCCAGCAGTCGAGCGGGGGATAGCTATGGCTACACCTTC. Translated: CASSRAGDSYGYTF. The rearrangement joins TRBV12-3 or TRBV12-4 to TRBJ1-2, with D possibly being TRBD1 (5 bases). The V end was cut by 5 bases, the J end by 4 bases, with 14 bases between. This CDR3 comprises 14 residues.

This clonotype has more than one count but fewer than ten. This chain links TRBV10-3 with TRBJ2-3; D unclear. Trimming took off 7 bases at V and 3 bases at J, with 17 bases between the two ends. This CDR3 is 15 amino acids long. The germline V gene encodes CDR1 ENHRY and CDR2 SYGVKD. CDR3 coding DNA: TGTGCCATCACCCCCGCAGCGATTGGTACAGATACGCAGTATTTT. This gives the protein CAITPAAIGTDTQYF.

This clonotype has just a few counts. The CDR3 loop reads CASSSRQGSYNEQFF. The CDR3 nucleotides are TGTGCCAGCAGCTCACGACAGGGCTCCTACAATGAGCAGTTCTTC. The J gene is TRBJ2-1, the V gene TRBV7-8; 7 positions match TRBD1. The germline V gene encodes CDR1 SGHVS and CDR2 FQNEAQ. The CDR3 spans 15 residues. The V segment lost 4 bases and the J segment 0 bases; nucleotides outside the gene matches: 3.

The CDR3 here is CARDGGNTIYF. CDR3 nucleotide sequence: TGTGCCAGGGACGGGGGAAACACCATATATTTT. V and J are TRBV21-1 and TRBJ1-3. TRBV21-1 is tagged as a pseudogene. The length of the CDR3 is 11 residues.

This clonotype was seen many times. This chain uses TRBV19 with TRBJ1-2; TRBD1 agrees at 9 bases. With V trimmed by 7 bases and J by 8 bases, 20 bases remained unmatched. The germline gives CDR1 LNHDA, CDR2 SQIVND (reference sequence). The CDR3 totals 17 residues. The CDR3, as DNA: TGTGCCAGTAACACACAAAGACGTCCCACAGGGGGCGGCGGCTACACCTTC. Residues: CASNTQRRPTGGGGYTF.